Listed here is a single T cell receptor (beta chain). Germline CDR1 MNHEY, CDR2 SMNVEV (reference sequence). With 3 bases removed from V and 8 bases from J, the gap between germline ends came to 10 bases. This CDR3 has 12 amino acids. Participant age was roughly 18 to 90 years, and participants resided in 20 to 30 US areas. Clinical history reported by participants formed the basis on which cohorts were assigned. The sample comes from a study of blood T cell repertoires in COVID-19. Profiling relied on immunoSEQ multiplex PCR, and the TCRdb table lists in-frame clones only, not all of them. The sample carries roughly 200,000 clones, more than 70% recorded once.

This chain links TRBV27 with TRBJ1-1; a possible D gene is TRBD1 (6 bases). Source material: PBMCs or T cells enriched from blood (not recorded which). The source is a man aged 35-49 years who had recovered from COVID-19. CDR3 sequence (DNA): TGTGCCAGCAGTTTTCATCAGGGGGAAGCTTTCTTT. Translation: CASSFHQGEAFF.